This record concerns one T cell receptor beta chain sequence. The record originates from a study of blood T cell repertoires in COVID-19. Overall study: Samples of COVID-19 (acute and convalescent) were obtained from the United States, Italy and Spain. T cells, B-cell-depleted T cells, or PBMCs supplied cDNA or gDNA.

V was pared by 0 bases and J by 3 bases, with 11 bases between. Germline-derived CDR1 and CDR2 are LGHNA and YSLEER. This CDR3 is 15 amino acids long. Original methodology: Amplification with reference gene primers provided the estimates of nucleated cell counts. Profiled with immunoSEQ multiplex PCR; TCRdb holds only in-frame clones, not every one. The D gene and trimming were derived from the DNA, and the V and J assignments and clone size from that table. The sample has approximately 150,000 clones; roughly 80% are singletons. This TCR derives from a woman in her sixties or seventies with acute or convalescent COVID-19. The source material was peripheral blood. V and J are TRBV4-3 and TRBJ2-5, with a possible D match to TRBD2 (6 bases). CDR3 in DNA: TGCGCCAGCAGCCAAGAAATGGGGGGAGAAGAGACCCAGTACTTC. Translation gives CASSQEMGGEETQYF.